The sequence of this T cell receptor (beta chain) was determined in a study of T cells after yellow fever vaccination. The overall study: Those fractions that held only low numbers of cells were prepared using the SMART-Seq v4 Ultra Low Input RNA kit. Broader study findings: Only a small proportion of the clonotypes turned up in both the CD4 and the CD8 compartments, likely arising from convergent recombination.

On this clonotype: Its antigen is undetermined.

Germline V gives CDR1 DFQATT, CDR2 SNEGSKA (reference sequence). This CDR3 comprises 13 residues. With 7 bases removed from V and 0 bases from J, the gap between germline ends came to 7 bases. Generation of TCR cDNA used 5'RACE template switching (which added a universal primer site and UMIs). Via MiXCR, TCRdb re-called the 5' RACE reads, giving one row per CDR3 protein. The sample consists of 450,000 to 550,000 distinct CDR3 sequences, roughly a fifth of them appearing once. This clonotype was obtained from a man in his late teens or twenties who received the YFV17D yellow fever vaccine. This chain uses TRBV20-1 with TRBJ2-6; D ambiguous. Here the sequenced sample was PBMCs, taken more than 20 days after the first yellow fever vaccination. The CDR3 DNA reads as TGCAGTGTCCCGAACTCTGGGGCCAACGTCCTGACTTTC. It yields the protein CSVPNSGANVLTF.